The sequence of this TCR beta chain was determined in a study of shared clonotypes between healthy human individuals. Findings of the study overall: Compared with memory subsets, naive subsets generally had larger estimated richness.

Germline-derived CDR1 and CDR2 are KGHSH and LQKENI. The trim removed 2 bases at V and 1 base at J, leaving 2 bases unmatched. The CDR3 spans 15 residues. Comment on this clone: Antigen unknown.

The method was immunoSEQ multiplex PCR; TCRdb's version includes in-frame clones alone and lacks a portion of them. Of fewer than 850,000 clones listed, 55% to 75% are singletons. The chain has TRBV18 and TRBJ2-3; 8 nucleotides match TRBD1. The source of this sequence is a woman aged 25 to 39 in good health. The specimen was memory CD4+ T cells sorted from blood. Subset denoted: CD45RA-negative fraction. CDR3 residues: CASSPRDRRTDTQYF. The CDR3 DNA reads as TGTGCCAGCTCACCAAGGGACAGGCGCACAGATACGCAGTATTTT.